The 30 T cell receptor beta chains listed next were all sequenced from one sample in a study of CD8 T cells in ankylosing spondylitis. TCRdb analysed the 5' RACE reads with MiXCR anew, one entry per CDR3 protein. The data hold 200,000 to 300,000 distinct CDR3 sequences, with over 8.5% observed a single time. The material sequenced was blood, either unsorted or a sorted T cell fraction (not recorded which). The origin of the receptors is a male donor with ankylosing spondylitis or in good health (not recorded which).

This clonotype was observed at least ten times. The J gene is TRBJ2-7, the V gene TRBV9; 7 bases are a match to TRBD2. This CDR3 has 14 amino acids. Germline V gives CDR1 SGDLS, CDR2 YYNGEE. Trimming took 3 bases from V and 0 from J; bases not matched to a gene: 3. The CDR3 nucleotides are TGTGCCAGCAGCGGAAGGGACTACTCCTACGAGCAGTACTTC. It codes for CASSGRDYSYEQYF.

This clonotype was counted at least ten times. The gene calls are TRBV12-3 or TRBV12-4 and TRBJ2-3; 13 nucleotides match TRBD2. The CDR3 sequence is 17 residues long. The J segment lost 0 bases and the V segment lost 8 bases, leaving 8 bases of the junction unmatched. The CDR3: CASGTSGVPTSTDTQYF. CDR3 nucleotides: TGTGCCAGCGGGACTAGCGGGGTGCCTACTAGCACAGATACGCAGTATTTT.

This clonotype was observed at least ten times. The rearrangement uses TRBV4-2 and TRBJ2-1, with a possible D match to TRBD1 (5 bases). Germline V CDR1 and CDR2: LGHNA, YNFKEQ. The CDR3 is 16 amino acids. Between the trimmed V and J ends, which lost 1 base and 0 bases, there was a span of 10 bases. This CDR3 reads CASSQGQQSSYNEQFF. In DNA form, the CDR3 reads TGTGCCAGCAGCCAAGGACAGCAGAGCTCCTACAATGAGCAGTTCTTC.

As DNA, the CDR3 is TGTGCCAGCAGTTTATACTATCCGGACAGCCGTCAAGAGACCCAGTACTTC. Translated, it gives CASSLYYPDSRQETQYF. V usage is TRBV12-3 or TRBV12-4 and J usage is TRBJ2-5; weak D call: TRBD1 (6 bases). Trimming took off 2 bases at V and 2 bases at J, with 18 bases between the two ends. The CDR3 runs to 17 residues.

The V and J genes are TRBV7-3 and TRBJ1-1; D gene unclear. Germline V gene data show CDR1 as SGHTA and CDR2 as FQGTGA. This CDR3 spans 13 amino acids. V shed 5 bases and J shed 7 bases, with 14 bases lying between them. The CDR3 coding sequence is TGTGCCAGCAGCCCCTCCGGTGCCAGTGAAGCTTTCTTT. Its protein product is CASSPSGASEAFF.

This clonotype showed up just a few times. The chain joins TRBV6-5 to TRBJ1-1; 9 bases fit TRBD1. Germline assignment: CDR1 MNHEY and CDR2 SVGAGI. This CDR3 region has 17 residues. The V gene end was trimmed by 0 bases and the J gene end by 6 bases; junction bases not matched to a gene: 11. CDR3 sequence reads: CASSYSFSGQGLPEAFF. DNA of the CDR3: TGTGCCAGCAGTTACTCGTTTTCAGGACAGGGGTTGCCTGAAGCTTTCTTT.

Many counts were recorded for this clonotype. CDR3 sequence reads: CASSLVSGGGAGNEQFF. The CDR3 DNA is TGTGCCAGCAGCTTAGTATCGGGCGGGGGGGCCGGTAATGAGCAGTTCTTC. The J gene is TRBJ2-1, the V gene TRBV7-2, with 9 bases aligning to TRBD2. Germline V gene data show CDR1 as SGHTA and CDR2 as FQGNSA. There are 17 residues in the CDR3. The trim removed 1 base at V and 7 bases at J, leaving 11 bases unmatched.

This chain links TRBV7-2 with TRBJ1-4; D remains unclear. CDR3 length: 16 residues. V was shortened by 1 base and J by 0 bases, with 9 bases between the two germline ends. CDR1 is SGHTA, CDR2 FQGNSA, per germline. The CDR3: CASSLVSIATNEKLFF. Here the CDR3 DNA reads TGTGCCAGCAGCTTAGTTTCGATTGCAACTAATGAAAAACTGTTTTTT.

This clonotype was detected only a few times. In DNA form, the CDR3 reads TGTGCCAGCAGCCGGGACAGGGGCCTCTCTAACTACGAGCAGTACTTC. Amino acid sequence: CASSRDRGLSNYEQYF. The J gene is TRBJ2-7, the V gene TRBV12-3 or TRBV12-4; 10 nucleotides align to TRBD1. With 6 bases clipped from V and 3 bases from J, the junction kept 11 bases outside the gene matches. The CDR3 spans 16 residues.

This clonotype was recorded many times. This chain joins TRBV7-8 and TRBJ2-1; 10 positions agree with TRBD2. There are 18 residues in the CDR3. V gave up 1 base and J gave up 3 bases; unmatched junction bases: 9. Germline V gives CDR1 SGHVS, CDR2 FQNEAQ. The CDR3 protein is CASSLVSLAGAGYNEQFF. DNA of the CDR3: TGTGCCAGCAGCTTAGTTAGTCTAGCGGGAGCTGGCTACAATGAGCAGTTCTTC.

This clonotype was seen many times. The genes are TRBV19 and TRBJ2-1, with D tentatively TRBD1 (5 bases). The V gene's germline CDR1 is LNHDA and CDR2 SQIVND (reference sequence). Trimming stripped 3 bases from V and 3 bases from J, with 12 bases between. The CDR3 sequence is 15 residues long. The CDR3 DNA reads TGTGCCAGTAGTATGGGGCGACTTCTCTACAATGAGCAGTTCTTC. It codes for CASSMGRLLYNEQFF.

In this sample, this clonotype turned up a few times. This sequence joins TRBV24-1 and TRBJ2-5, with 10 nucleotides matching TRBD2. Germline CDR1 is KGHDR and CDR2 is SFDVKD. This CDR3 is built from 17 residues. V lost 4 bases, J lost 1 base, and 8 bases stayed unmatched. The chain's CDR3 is CATSDPTSGAGQETQYF. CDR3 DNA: TGTGCCACCAGTGACCCCACTAGCGGGGCGGGCCAAGAGACCCAGTACTTC.

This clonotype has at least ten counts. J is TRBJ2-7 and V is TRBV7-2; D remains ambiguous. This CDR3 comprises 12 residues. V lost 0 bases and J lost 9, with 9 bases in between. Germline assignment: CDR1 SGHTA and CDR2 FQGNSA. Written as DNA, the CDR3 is TGTGCCAGCAGCTTAGCTCCATTAGGGCAGTACTTC. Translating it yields CASSLAPLGQYF. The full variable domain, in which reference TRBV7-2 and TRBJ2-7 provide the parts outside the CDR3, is GAGVSQSPSNKVTEKGKDVELRCDPISGHTALYWYRQSLGQGLEFLIYFQGNSAPDKSGLPSDRFSAERTGGSVSTLTIQRTQQEDSAVYLCASSLAPLGQYFGPGTRLTVT.

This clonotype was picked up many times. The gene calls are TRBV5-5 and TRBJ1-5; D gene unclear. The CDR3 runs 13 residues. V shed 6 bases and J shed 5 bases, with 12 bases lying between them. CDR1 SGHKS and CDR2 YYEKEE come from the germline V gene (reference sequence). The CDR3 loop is CASKGLDYQPQHF. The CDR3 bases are TGTGCCAGCAAGGGTCTTGATTATCAGCCCCAGCATTTT.

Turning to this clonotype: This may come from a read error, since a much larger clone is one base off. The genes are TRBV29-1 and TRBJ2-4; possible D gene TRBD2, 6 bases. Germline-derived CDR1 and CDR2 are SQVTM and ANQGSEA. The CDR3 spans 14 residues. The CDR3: CSVTLGGSKTIQYF. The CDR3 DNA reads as TGCAGCGTTACCCTAGGAGGGTCCAAAACCATTCAGTACTTC.

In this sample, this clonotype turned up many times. This CDR3 is CASSSLTGGSGNTIYF. DNA of the CDR3: TGCGCCAGCAGCTCCTTGACAGGGGGCTCTGGAAACACCATATATTTT. The chain recombines TRBV5-1 with TRBJ1-3, with 9 bases that match TRBD1. The CDR3 loop spans 16 amino acids. J lost 0 bases, V lost 3 bases, and 4 bases had no gene match. Germline CDR1 SGHRS, CDR2 YFSETQ. The variable domain in full, with the rest retrieved from reference TRBV5-1 and TRBJ1-3, is KAGVTQTPRYLIKTRGQQVTLSCSPISGHRSVSWYQQTPGQGLQFLFEYFSETQRNKGNFPGRFSGRQFSNSRSEMNVSTLELGDSALYLCASSSLTGGSGNTIYFGEGSWLTVV.

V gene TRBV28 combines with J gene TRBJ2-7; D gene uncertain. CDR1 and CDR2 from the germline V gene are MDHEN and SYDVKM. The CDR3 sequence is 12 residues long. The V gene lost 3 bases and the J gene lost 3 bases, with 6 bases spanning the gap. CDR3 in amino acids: CASSFNGYEQYF. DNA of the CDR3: TGTGCCAGCAGTTTCAACGGCTACGAGCAGTACTTC.

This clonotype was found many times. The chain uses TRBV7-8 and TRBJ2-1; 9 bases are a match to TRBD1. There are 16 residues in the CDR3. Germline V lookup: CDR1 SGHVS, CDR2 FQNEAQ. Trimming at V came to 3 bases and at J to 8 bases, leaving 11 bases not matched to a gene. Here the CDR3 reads CASSFKWGTGHHEQFF. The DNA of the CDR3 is TGTGCCAGCAGCTTTAAGTGGGGGACAGGGCACCATGAGCAGTTCTTC.

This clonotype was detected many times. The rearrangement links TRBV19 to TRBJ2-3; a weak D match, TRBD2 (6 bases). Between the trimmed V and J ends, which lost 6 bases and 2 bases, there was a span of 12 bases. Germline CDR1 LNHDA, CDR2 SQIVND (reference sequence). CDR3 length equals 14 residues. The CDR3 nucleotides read TGTGCCAGTAGCGATAGGAGGGCCACAGATACGCAGTATTTT. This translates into CASSDRRATDTQYF.

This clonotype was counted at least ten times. The CDR3 protein is CAWGDPGELFF. Here the CDR3 DNA reads TGTGCCTGGGGAGACCCCGGGGAGCTGTTTTTT. The chain combines TRBV30 with TRBJ2-2; no definite D call. The V end was cut by 5 bases, the J end by 6 bases, with 7 bases between. Germline V gene data show CDR1 as GTSNPN and CDR2 as SVGIG (reference sequence). The length of the CDR3 is 11 residues.

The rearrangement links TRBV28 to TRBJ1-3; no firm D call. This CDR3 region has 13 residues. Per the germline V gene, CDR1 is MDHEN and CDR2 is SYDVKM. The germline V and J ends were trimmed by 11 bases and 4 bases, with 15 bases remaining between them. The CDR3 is CAASLAGGNTIYF. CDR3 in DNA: TGTGCCGCCTCATTGGCGGGGGGAAACACCATATATTTT.

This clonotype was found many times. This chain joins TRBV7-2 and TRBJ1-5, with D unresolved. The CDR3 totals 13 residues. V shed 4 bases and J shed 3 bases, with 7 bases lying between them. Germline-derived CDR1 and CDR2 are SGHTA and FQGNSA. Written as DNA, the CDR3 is TGTGCCAGCAGCTCCCTGATCAATCAGCCCCAGCATTTT. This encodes CASSSLINQPQHF.

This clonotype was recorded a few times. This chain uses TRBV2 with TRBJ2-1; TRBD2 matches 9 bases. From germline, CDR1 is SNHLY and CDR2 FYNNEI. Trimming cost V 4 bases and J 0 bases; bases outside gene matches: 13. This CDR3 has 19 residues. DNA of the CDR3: TGTGCCAGCAGTGTAATGCATCGGGCGGGAGGGCCCTCCTACAATGAGCAGTTCTTC. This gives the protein CASSVMHRAGGPSYNEQFF. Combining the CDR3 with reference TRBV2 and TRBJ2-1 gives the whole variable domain EPEVTQTPSHQVTQMGQEVILRCVPISNHLYFYWYRQILGQKVEFLVSFYNNEISEKSEIFDDQFSVERPDGSNFTLKIRSTKLEDSAMYFCASSVMHRAGGPSYNEQFFGPGTRLTVL.

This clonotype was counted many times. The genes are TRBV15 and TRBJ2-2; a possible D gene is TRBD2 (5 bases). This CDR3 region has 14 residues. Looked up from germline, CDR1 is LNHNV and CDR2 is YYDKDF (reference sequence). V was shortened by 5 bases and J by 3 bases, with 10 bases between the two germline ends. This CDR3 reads CATSRTGDTGELFF. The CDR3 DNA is TGTGCCACCAGCCGGACTGGAGACACCGGGGAGCTGTTTTTT.

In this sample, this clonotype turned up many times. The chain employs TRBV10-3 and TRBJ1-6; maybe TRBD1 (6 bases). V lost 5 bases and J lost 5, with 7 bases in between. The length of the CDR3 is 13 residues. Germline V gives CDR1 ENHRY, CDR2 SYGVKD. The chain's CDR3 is CAISRQDNSPLHF. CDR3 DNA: TGTGCCATCAGTCGACAGGATAATTCACCCCTCCACTTT.

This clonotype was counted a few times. This chain's CDR3 is CASSPPLAGADEQFF. Here the CDR3 DNA reads TGTGCCAGCAGCCCCCCACTAGCGGGGGCAGATGAGCAGTTCTTC. This rearrangement joins TRBV11-2 to TRBJ2-1, with TRBD2 matching 11 bases. This CDR3 comprises 15 residues. Germline loops: CDR1 SGHAT, CDR2 FQNNGV. J was trimmed by 8 bases and V by 5 bases; bases with no gene match: 8.

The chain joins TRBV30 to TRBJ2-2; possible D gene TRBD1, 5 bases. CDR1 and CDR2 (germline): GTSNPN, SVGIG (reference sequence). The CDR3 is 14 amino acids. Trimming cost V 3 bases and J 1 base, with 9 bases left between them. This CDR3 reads CAWRQGLNTGELFF. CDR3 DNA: TGTGCCTGGAGGCAGGGATTGAACACCGGGGAGCTGTTTTTT.

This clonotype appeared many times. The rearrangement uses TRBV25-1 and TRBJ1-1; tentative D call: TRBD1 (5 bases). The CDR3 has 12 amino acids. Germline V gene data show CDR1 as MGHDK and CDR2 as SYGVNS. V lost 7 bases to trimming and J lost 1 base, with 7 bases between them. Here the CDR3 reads CASNGGNTEAFF. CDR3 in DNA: TGTGCCAGCAATGGGGGGAACACTGAAGCTTTCTTT.

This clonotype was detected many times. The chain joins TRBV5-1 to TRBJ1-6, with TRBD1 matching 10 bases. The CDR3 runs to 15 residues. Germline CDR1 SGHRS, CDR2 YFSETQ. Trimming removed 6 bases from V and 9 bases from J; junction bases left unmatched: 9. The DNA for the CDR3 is TGCGCCAGCACCGTTGAGACAGGGGGCTCTTCACCCCTCCACTTT. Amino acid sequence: CASTVETGGSSPLHF.

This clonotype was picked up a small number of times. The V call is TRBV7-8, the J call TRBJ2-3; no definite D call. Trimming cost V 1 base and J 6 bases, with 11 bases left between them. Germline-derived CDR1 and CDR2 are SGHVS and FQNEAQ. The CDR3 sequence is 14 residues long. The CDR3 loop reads CASSLVSLGDTQYF. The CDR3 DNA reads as TGTGCCAGCAGCTTAGTGTCCTTGGGGGATACGCAGTATTTT.